The TCR beta chain under discussion was sequenced for a study of regulatory T cells in long-lasting Graves disease. Study observations and caveats: Those with persistent Graves' had less TCR diversity than newly diagnosed patients.

Investigators prepared the TCR beta libraries by applying iRepertoire HTBI primers and Arm-PCR of CDR3 regions. TCRdb recomputed calls from the multiplex PCR reads with MiXCR, one row per CDR3 protein. The table records 300,000 or so distinct CDR3 sequences, around a fifth of them present only once. Noted time point: persistent/refractory GD, antithyroid drugs over 5 years with positive TRAb. After RNA was extracted from PBMCs, the TCR library was made from it. EDTA tubes collected nine milliliters of peripheral blood. This clonotype was found a few times. No antigen is known for it. V gave up 3 bases and J gave up 7 bases, with 13 bases separating them. In germline, CDR1 is LNHDA, CDR2 SQIVND (reference sequence). This CDR3 has 13 amino acids.

The sequences come from peripheral blood mononuclear cells (PBMCs), collected when the disease was refractory, from a patient treated with antithyroid drugs. This clonotype was obtained from a female donor with Graves disease. The chain carries TRBV19 and TRBJ2-7; D perhaps matches TRBD1 (6 bases). The CDR3, as DNA: TGTGCCAGTAGTATTTCAGGGGTAGGGGAGCAGTACTTC. Translated: CASSISGVGEQYF.